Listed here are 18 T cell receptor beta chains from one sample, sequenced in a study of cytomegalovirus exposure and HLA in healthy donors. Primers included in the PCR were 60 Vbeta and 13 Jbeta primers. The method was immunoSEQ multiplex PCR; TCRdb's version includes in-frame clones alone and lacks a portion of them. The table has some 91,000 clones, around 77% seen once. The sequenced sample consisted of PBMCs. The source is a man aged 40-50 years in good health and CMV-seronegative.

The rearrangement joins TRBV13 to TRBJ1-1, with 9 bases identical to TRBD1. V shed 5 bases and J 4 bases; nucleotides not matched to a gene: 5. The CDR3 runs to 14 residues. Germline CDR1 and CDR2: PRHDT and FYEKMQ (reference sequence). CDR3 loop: CASSPDRGITEAFF. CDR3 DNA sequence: TGTGCCAGCAGCCCAGACAGGGGGATCACTGAAGCTTTCTTT.

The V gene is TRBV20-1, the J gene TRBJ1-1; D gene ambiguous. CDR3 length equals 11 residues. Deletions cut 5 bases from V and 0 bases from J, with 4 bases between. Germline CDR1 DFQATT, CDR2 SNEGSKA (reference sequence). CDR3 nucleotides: TGCAGTGCTCCTATGAACACTGAAGCTTTCTTT. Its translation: CSAPMNTEAFF.

Here the CDR3 DNA reads TGTGCCAGTAGTCCCCCGGACAGGGAGAATATCTATAATTCACCCCTCCACTTT. Translated: CASSPPDRENIYNSPLHF. The chain uses TRBV19 and TRBJ1-6; TRBD1 matches at 8 bases. The CDR3 is 18 amino acids. Looked up from germline, CDR1 is LNHDA and CDR2 is SQIVND (reference sequence). V shed 5 bases, J shed 3 bases, and the junction held 12 bases outside the gene matches.

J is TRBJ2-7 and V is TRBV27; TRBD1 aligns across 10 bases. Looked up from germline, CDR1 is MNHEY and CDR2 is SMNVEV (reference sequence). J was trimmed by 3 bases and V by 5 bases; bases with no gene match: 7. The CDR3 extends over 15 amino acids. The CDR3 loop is CASSAPGQGIYEQYF. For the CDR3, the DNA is TGTGCCAGCAGTGCGCCGGGACAGGGGATCTACGAGCAGTACTTC.

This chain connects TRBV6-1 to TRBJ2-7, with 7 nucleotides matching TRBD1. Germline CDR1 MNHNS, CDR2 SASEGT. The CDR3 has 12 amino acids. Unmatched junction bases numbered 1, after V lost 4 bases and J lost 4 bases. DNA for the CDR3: TGTGCCAGCAGTGTACAGGGGTACGAGCAGTACTTC. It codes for CASSVQGYEQYF.

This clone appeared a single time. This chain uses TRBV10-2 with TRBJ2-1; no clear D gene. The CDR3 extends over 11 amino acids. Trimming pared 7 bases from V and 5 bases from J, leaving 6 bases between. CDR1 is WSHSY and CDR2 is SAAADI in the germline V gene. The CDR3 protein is CASIFDNEQFF. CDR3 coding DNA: TGCGCCAGCATCTTTGACAATGAGCAGTTCTTC.

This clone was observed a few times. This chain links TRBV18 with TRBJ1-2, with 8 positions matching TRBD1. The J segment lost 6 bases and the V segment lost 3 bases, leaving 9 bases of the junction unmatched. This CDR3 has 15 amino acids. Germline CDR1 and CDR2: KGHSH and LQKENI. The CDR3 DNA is TGTGCCAGCTCACCCCGCCGGACAGGGATTAATGGCTACACCTTC. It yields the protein CASSPRRTGINGYTF.

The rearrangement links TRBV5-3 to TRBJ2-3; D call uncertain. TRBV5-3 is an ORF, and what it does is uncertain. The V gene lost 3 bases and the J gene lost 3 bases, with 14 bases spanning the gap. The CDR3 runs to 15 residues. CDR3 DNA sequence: TGTGCCAGAAGCTCAACCTCTTCCGGGACAGATACGCAGTATTTT. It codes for CARSSTSSGTDTQYF.

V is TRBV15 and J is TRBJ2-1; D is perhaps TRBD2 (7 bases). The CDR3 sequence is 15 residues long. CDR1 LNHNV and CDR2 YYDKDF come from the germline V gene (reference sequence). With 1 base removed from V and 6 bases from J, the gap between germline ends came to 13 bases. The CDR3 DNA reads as TGTGCCACCAGCAGAGGGGGGGGCGCGAGCAATGAGCAGTTCTTC. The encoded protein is CATSRGGGASNEQFF.

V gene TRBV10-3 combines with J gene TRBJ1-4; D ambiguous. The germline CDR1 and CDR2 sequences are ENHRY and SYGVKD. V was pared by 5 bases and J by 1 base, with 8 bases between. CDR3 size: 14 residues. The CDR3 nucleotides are TGTGCCATCAGTTCAGCAGGAACTAATGAAAAACTGTTTTTT. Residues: CAISSAGTNEKLFF.

CDR3 nucleotides: TGTGCCAGCAGCCTGACAGGACCCTATAGCAATCAGCCCCAGCATTTT. Residues: CASSLTGPYSNQPQHF. V gene TRBV7-2 combines with J gene TRBJ1-5, with D possibly being TRBD1 (6 bases). The CDR3 is made up of 16 amino acids. CDR1 is SGHTA and CDR2 is FQGNSA in the germline V gene. V was clipped by 5 bases and J by 0 bases, with 14 bases between them.

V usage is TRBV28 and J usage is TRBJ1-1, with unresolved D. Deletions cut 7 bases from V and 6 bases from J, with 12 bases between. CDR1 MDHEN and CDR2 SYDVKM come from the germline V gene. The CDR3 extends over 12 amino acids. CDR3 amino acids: CASNTGAAEAFF. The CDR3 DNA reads TGTGCCAGCAACACGGGAGCGGCTGAAGCTTTCTTT.

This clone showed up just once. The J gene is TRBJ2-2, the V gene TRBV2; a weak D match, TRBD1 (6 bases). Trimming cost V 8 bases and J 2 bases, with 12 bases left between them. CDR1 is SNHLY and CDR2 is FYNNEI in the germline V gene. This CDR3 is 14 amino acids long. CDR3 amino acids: CASGGRGNTGELFF. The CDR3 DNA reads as TGTGCCAGCGGGGGCAGGGGCAACACCGGGGAGCTGTTTTTT. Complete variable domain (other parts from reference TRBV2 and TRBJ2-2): EPEVTQTPSHQVTQMGQEVILRCVPISNHLYFYWYRQILGQKVEFLVSFYNNEISEKSEIFDDQFSVERPDGSNFTLKIRSTKLEDSAMYFCASGGRGNTGELFFGEGSRLTVL.

DNA of the CDR3: TGTGCCAGCAGTGGACTAGCGGGTAGCTCCTACGAGCAGTACTTC. This encodes CASSGLAGSSYEQYF. This chain uses TRBV6-5 with TRBJ2-7; 11 bases line up with TRBD2. Germline V CDR1 and CDR2: MNHEY, SVGAGI. The V and J ends lost 5 bases and 0 bases, in that order; junction bases with no gene match: 3. The CDR3 is made up of 15 amino acids.

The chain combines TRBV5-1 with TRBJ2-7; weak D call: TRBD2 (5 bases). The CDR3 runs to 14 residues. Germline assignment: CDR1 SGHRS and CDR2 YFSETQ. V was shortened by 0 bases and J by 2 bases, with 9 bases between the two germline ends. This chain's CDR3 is CASSLAGVPYEQYF. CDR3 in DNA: TGCGCCAGCAGCTTGGCCGGGGTCCCCTACGAGCAGTACTTC.

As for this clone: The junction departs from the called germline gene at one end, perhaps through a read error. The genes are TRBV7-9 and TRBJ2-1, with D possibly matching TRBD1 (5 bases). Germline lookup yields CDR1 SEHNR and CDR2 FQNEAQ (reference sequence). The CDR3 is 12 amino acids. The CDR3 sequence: CSSSADSYEQFF. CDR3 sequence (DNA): TGTTCCAGCAGCGCAGACAGTTATGAGCAGTTCTTC.

CDR3 sequence (DNA): TGCGCCAGCAGCCCCGGGACAGATTATAATTCACCCCTCCACTTT. Its translation: CASSPGTDYNSPLHF. The gene calls are TRBV5-1 and TRBJ1-6; 7 bases align to TRBD1. CDR3 size: 15 residues. Germline V gene lookup returns CDR1 SGHRS and CDR2 YFSETQ. V lost 4 bases and J lost 4; bases outside the gene matches: 5.

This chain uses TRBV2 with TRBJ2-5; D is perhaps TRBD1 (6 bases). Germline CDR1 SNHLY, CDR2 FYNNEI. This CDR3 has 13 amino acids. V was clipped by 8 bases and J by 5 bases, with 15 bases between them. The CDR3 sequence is CASLQQGYETQYF. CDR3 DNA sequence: TGTGCCAGCTTACAACAGGGTTACGAGACCCAGTACTTC.